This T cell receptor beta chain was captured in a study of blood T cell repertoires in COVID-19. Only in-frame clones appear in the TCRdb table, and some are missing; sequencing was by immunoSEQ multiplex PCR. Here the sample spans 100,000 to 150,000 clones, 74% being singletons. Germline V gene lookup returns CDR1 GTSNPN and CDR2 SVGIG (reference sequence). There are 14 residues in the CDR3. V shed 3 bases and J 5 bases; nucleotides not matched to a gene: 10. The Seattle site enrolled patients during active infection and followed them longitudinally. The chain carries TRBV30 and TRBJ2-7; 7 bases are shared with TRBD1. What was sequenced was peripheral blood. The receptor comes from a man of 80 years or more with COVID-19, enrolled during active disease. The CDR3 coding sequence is TGTGCCTGGAGCCCCAAACAGGGGTCCAACGAGCAGTACTTC. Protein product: CAWSPKQGSNEQYF.